This TCR beta chain was sequenced in a study of blood T cell repertoires in COVID-19. In the study overall: Some COVID-19 samples were acute and others convalescent; all came from the United States, Italy and Spain.

This CDR3 is built from 14 residues. With 0 bases removed from V and 7 bases from J, the gap between germline ends came to 13 bases. The germline CDR1 and CDR2 sequences are SGHNT and YYREEE (reference sequence). Per the authors' pipeline: Amplification with reference gene primers provided the estimates of nucleated cell counts. Some clones are missing from TCRdb's copy, which holds only in-frame ones; the method was immunoSEQ multiplex PCR. From that table come the V and J calls and clone size; the DNA was used to work out D and trimming. Of 64,000 or so clones listed, under 95% were seen once; the top ten hold approximately 1.5%.

This clonotype was obtained from a human donor in a cohort sampled during active COVID-19. This chain connects TRBV5-4 to TRBJ1-2; the D is unclear. Material for sequencing was peripheral blood. The CDR3 protein is CASSLAVRHSGYTF. The CDR3 DNA reads as TGTGCCAGCAGCTTGGCGGTTAGACACTCTGGCTACACCTTC.